The rows below give T cell receptor beta chains drawn from one sample of a study of cytomegalovirus exposure and HLA in healthy donors. Generated by immunoSEQ multiplex PCR, the TCRdb table keeps only in-frame clones and is missing some. The table lists 150,000 to 200,000 clones, approximately 85% of them singletons. Input material: PBMCs. The source of these receptors is a man aged 18 to 29 in good health and CMV-seropositive. CDR3s include the opening cysteine and the closing phenylalanine or tryptophan. Each record gives: V gene, J gene, clone size, D gene, CDR3 DNA, CDR3 protein. A D gene is named only where the DNA matches it firmly. Clone size is given for some rows only: seen once, a few or many times, or a class if the clone is expanded.

V gene: TRBV5-1
J gene: TRBJ2-7
clone size: -
D gene: -
CDR3 DNA: TGCGCCAGCAGCGATATGGCAGGGCTGAGCGAGCAGTACTTC
CDR3 protein: CASSDMAGLSEQYF

V gene: TRBV19
J gene: TRBJ2-4
clone size: -
D gene: TRBD1
CDR3 DNA: TGTGCCAGCCTCAAACTCAGGGGGCTAGCCAAAAACATTCAGTACTTC
CDR3 protein: CASLKLRGLAKNIQYF

V gene: TRBV7-9
J gene: TRBJ1-6
clone size: -
D gene: TRBD1
CDR3 DNA: TGTTCCAGCAGCTTGGACCGGGACAGTGTCCACTTT
CDR3 protein: CSSSLDRDSVHF

V gene: TRBV5-6
J gene: TRBJ2-6
clone size: -
D gene: -
CDR3 DNA: TGTGCCAGCAGCAGGGGTGCTGGGGCCAACGTCCTGACTTTC
CDR3 protein: CASSRGAGANVLTF

V gene: TRBV5-5
J gene: TRBJ1-5
clone size: -
D gene: -
CDR3 DNA: TGTGCCAGCAGCTCATGGGGGGGGGCAAGCAATCAGCCCCAGCATTTT
CDR3 protein: CASSSWGGASNQPQHF

V gene: TRBV30
J gene: TRBJ2-1
clone size: -
D gene: -
CDR3 DNA: TGTGCCTGGAGTGTACGCGGGGGCCCTACCTACAATGAGCAGTTCTTC
CDR3 protein: CAWSVRGGPTYNEQFF

V gene: TRBV4-2
J gene: TRBJ1-6
clone size: -
D gene: -
CDR3 DNA: TGTGCCAGCAGCCAAGCGGATTCACCCCTCCACTTT
CDR3 protein: CASSQADSPLHF

V gene: TRBV5-1
J gene: TRBJ1-4
clone size: -
D gene: -
CDR3 DNA: TGCGCCAGCAGCCCGCTCTCCAGAGGGAATAATGAAAAACTGTTTTTT
CDR3 protein: CASSPLSRGNNEKLFF

V gene: TRBV4-1
J gene: TRBJ2-5
clone size: -
D gene: -
CDR3 DNA: TGCGCCAGCAGCCAAGTGGAGTATAGGGGAGAGACCCAGTACTTC
CDR3 protein: CASSQVEYRGETQYF

V gene: TRBV15
J gene: TRBJ2-7
clone size: -
D gene: TRBD2
CDR3 DNA: TGTGCCACAGCCCTTCCGGAAGCGGGGGGCTCCTCGCCTTACGAGCAGTACTTC
CDR3 protein: CATALPEAGGSSPYEQYF

V gene: TRBV10-3
J gene: TRBJ1-3
clone size: -
D gene: -
CDR3 DNA: TGTGCCATCAGTGAGTTGAATCCGGGAGTTGGAAACACCATATATTTT
CDR3 protein: CAISELNPGVGNTIYF

V gene: TRBV7-6
J gene: TRBJ2-3
clone size: -
D gene: TRBD2
CDR3 DNA: TGTGCCACGGCTAGCGGGGGGAGCACAGATACGCAGTATTTT
CDR3 protein: CATASGGSTDTQYF

V gene: TRBV2
J gene: TRBJ2-7
clone size: once
D gene: -
CDR3 DNA: TGTGCCAGCAGTGGGACTACATCCTACGAGCAGTACTTC
CDR3 protein: CASSGTTSYEQYF

V gene: TRBV9
J gene: TRBJ2-3
clone size: -
D gene: TRBD2
CDR3 DNA: TGTGCCAGCAGCTCAGGGACTAGCGGGTATACAGATACGCAGTATTTT
CDR3 protein: CASSSGTSGYTDTQYF

V gene: TRBV2
J gene: TRBJ2-1
clone size: -
D gene: -
CDR3 DNA: TGTGCCAGCAGTGACGAGAATCTTTACAATGAGCAGTTCTTC
CDR3 protein: CASSDENLYNEQFF

V gene: TRBV30
J gene: TRBJ2-5
clone size: -
D gene: -
CDR3 DNA: TGTGCCTTCTCAGGAGGGGACTACCAAGAGACCCAGTACTTC
CDR3 protein: CAFSGGDYQETQYF

V gene: TRBV2
J gene: TRBJ2-4
clone size: -
D gene: TRBD1
CDR3 DNA: TGTGCCAGCACCAGGGGGCAGGGGGGCAAAAACATTCAGTACTTC
CDR3 protein: CASTRGQGGKNIQYF

V gene: TRBV19
J gene: TRBJ1-2
clone size: -
D gene: -
CDR3 DNA: TGTGCCAGTAGTATCGAGACTAACTATGGCTACACCTTC
CDR3 protein: CASSIETNYGYTF

V gene: TRBV21-1
J gene: TRBJ2-3
clone size: -
D gene: -
CDR3 DNA: TGTGCCAGCAGCAAAAAGGGACTAGCGTCACCCTGGGGGTATTTT
CDR3 protein: CASSKKGLASPWGYF

V gene: TRBV14
J gene: TRBJ1-1
clone size: -
D gene: -
CDR3 DNA: TGTGCCAGCAGCCAAGATTTCCCTTCTTTCGGCACTGAAGCTTTCTTT
CDR3 protein: CASSQDFPSFGTEAFF